The source of this T cell receptor (beta chain) is a study of T cells in localized non-small cell lung cancer. Regarding the study as a whole: Uninvolved adjacent lung, not tumor, had the highest T cell clonality. Paired adjacent lung recovered a median around 60 of the top 100 tumor clones. With higher T cell density in blood came longer overall survival. One tumor region alone was sequenced, and heterogeneity therefore remains possible.

TCRdb keeps only in-frame clones here, not all; method: immunoSEQ multiplex PCR. Found here are about 9,200 clones, about nine tenths of them singletons; the top ten hold under 2.5%. Note on this clone: The antigen is not known.

The clonotype was recovered from a female donor older than 55 with stage II squamous cell lung carcinoma. Sequencing used peripheral blood, obtained before any cancer treatment.

The CDR3 sequence: CASSYGQGANYGYTF. The CDR3 DNA is TGTGCCAGCAGTTACGGTCAGGGAGCTAACTATGGCTACACCTTC. The chain has TRBV6-6 and TRBJ1-2, with D possibly being TRBD1 (5 bases). Germline-derived CDR1 and CDR2 are MNHNY and SVGAGI (reference sequence). The CDR3 runs 15 residues. Trimming left V 2 bases short and J 0 bases short, with 10 bases between.